This is a list of T cell receptor beta chains from one sample in a study of cytomegalovirus exposure and HLA in healthy donors. The protocol was immunoSEQ multiplex PCR, while the TCRdb copy is restricted to in-frame clones and leaves out a portion. The sample shows 120,000 to 150,000 clones, roughly a tenth of them seen only once. What was sequenced was PBMCs. The receptors originated from a male donor in good health and CMV-seronegative. Both conserved end residues are part of each CDR3. The D gene is left open where the match is weak. The size entry is marked missing in some rows and otherwise reads once, few, many or a size class.

J	size	D	V	DNA	CDR3
TRBJ1-5	.	TRBD1	TRBV28	TGTGCCAGCAGCCGAAGGACAGGGGGCTATCAGCCCCAGCATTTT	CASSRRTGGYQPQHF
TRBJ2-2	.	.	TRBV5-6	TGTGCCAGCAGCTTACGAGGGCGAGTGGAGCTGTTTTTT	CASSLRGRVELFF
TRBJ2-1	few	TRBD2	TRBV7-9	TGTGCCAGCAGCCGTACTAGCGGGTATACCCCGAGCTCCTACAATGAGCAGTTCTTC	CASSRTSGYTPSSYNEQFF
TRBJ1-1	.	TRBD1	TRBV7-9	TGTGCCAGCAGCCAATCCAGGGGGTATGACACTGAAGCTTTCTTT	CASSQSRGYDTEAFF
TRBJ1-1	few	.	TRBV28	TGTGCCAGCAGCTTAAGGGGGTTTATTGGCACTGAAGCTTTCTTT	CASSLRGFIGTEAFF
TRBJ2-3	.	.	TRBV7-2	TGTGCCAGCAGCTTAGCGGGAGGCCCCCAGGCTACGCAGTATTTT	CASSLAGGPQATQYF
TRBJ2-7	few	TRBD1	TRBV29-1	TGCAGCGTTGCTGCCCGGACAGGGTTCTACGAGCAGTACTTC	CSVAARTGFYEQYF
TRBJ1-5	few	.	TRBV27	TGTGCCAGCAGTCCGTCCCCGGGTCCTCTCAGTCGTCAGCCCCAGCATTTT	CASSPSPGPLSRQPQHF
TRBJ2-3	few	TRBD2	TRBV5-6	TGTGCCAGCAGTCGGAGGACTAGCGGCACAGATACGCAGTATTTT	CASSRRTSGTDTQYF
TRBJ1-2	few	.	TRBV29-1	TGCAGCGTTGAACGGAAGGGGCCCTATGGCTACACCTTC	CSVERKGPYGYTF
TRBJ2-2	.	.	TRBV6-1	TGTGCCAGCACTAGACAGGGAGGAGGGCCCGGGGAGCTGTTTTTT	CASTRQGGGPGELFF
TRBJ1-1	.	.	TRBV30	TGTGCCTGGAGAAGCAGGTTTGGCACTGAAGCTTTCTTT	CAWRSRFGTEAFF
TRBJ1-5	few	.	TRBV5-1	TGCGCCAGCAGCTTGGAAGGGGGCAATCAGCCCCAGCATTTT	CASSLEGGNQPQHF
TRBJ2-1	.	.	TRBV5-4	TGTGCCAGCAGCTTGAGACAGGAGCAGTTCTTC	CASSLRQEQFF
TRBJ2-1	few	.	TRBV9	TGTGCCAGCAGGGGAACAGGGTACAATGAGCAGTTCTTC	CASRGTGYNEQFF
TRBJ2-3	few	TRBD2	TRBV4-2	TGTGCCAGCAGCCAAGCTAGCGGGGCGGCCCCAGATACGCAGTATTTT	CASSQASGAAPDTQYF
TRBJ1-2	few	TRBD1	TRBV19	TGTGCCAGTAGTAAAGCGACAGGGGCAAGTGGCTACACCTTC	CASSKATGASGYTF
TRBJ2-7	few	TRBD2	TRBV9	TGTGCCAGCAGCGTAGGGGCTAGCGGGGCAACCTACGAGCAGTACTTC	CASSVGASGATYEQYF